These 8 T cell receptor beta chains originate from one sample sequenced in a study of shared clonotypes between healthy human individuals. Data came from immunoSEQ multiplex PCR; TCRdb stores just in-frame clones and leaves some out. Of about 1.9 million clones detected, 93% appear once; the ten largest clones hold around 1.7%. Cells designated naive CD8 were CD45RO-negative and were positively selected for CCR7, with terminally differentiated effector memory CD45RA+ cells excluded. Sequencing was carried out using naive CD8+ T cells from PBMCs. Source of these receptors: a man younger than 35 in good health. Some clones in this sample may be carry-over from other donors' samples.

The CDR3 DNA reads as TGCAGCGTTCTGGGGGCTGGCGACGAGCAGTACTTC. It encodes CSVLGAGDEQYF. V and J are TRBV29-1 and TRBJ2-7; TRBD1 is a possible D gene (6 bases). The CDR3 loop spans 12 amino acids. Germline loops: CDR1 SQVTM, CDR2 ANQGSEA. Deletions cut 5 bases from V and 5 bases from J, with 13 bases between.

Points on this clone: This sample also contains other DNA sequences that code for the same CDR3. V and J are TRBV19 and TRBJ1-5; D remains ambiguous. The V gene lost 3 bases and the J gene lost 4 bases, with 7 bases spanning the gap. The V gene's germline CDR1 is LNHDA and CDR2 SQIVND (reference sequence). This CDR3 has 13 amino acids. The CDR3, as DNA: TGTGCCAGTAGTATTGGAGCAAATCAGCCCCAGCATTTT. This gives the protein CASSIGANQPQHF.

The chain recombines TRBV28 with TRBJ1-1; 7 nucleotides agree with TRBD1. The CDR3 consists of 13 residues. V shed 6 bases, J shed 3 bases, and the junction held 4 bases outside the gene matches. Germline V gives CDR1 MDHEN, CDR2 SYDVKM. The CDR3 DNA reads TGTGCCAGCAGCCAAGACAGGGACACTGAAGCTTTCTTT. Its translation is CASSQDRDTEAFF.

The DNA for the CDR3 is TGTGCCAGCAGCTTAGTGCCCGACGGAAAAGGGGACACCATATATTTT. This translates into CASSLVPDGKGDTIYF. This chain links TRBV11-2 with TRBJ1-3, with D possibly matching TRBD1 (5 bases). V was shortened by 1 base and J by 8 bases, with 18 bases between the two germline ends. Looked up from germline, CDR1 is SGHAT and CDR2 is FQNNGV. This CDR3 comprises 16 residues.

Concerning this clone: The sample contains more than one DNA sequence encoding this CDR3. J is TRBJ2-1 and V is TRBV28; no clear D. The germline gives CDR1 MDHEN, CDR2 SYDVKM. The V and J ends lost 5 bases and 7 bases respectively, with 3 bases between them. The CDR3 has 10 amino acids. CDR3 in amino acids: CASSVNEQFF. The CDR3 bases are TGTGCCAGCAGTGTAAATGAGCAGTTCTTC.

The rearrangement links TRBV25-1 to TRBJ1-1, with TRBD1 matching over 8 bases. Germline V CDR1 and CDR2: MGHDK, SYGVNS. V lost 1 base, J lost 1 base, and 8 bases stayed unmatched. The CDR3 totals 17 residues. The CDR3 DNA reads TGTGCCAGCAGTGAATGGGGGACAGGACTACAGAACACTGAAGCTTTCTTT. Protein product: CASSEWGTGLQNTEAFF.

The chain joins TRBV25-1 to TRBJ1-1; no clear D. Germline-derived CDR1 and CDR2 are MGHDK and SYGVNS. This CDR3 has 13 residues. V was trimmed by 10 bases and J by 0 bases, leaving 12 bases between them. The CDR3 nucleotides are TGTGCCACCAGGTGGCAGATGAACACTGAAGCTTTCTTT. This sequence encodes CATRWQMNTEAFF.

The CDR3 DNA follows: TGTGCCAGCAGCTTAGACCATGGCGGGAGGTCCTTCGGCTACAATGAGCAGTTCTTC. It yields the protein CASSLDHGGRSFGYNEQFF. The chain combines TRBV7-9 with TRBJ2-1; TRBD2 matches 8 bases. The CDR3 totals 19 residues. J was trimmed by 3 bases and V by 1 base; bases with no gene match: 14. Germline loops: CDR1 SEHNR, CDR2 FQNEAQ (reference sequence).